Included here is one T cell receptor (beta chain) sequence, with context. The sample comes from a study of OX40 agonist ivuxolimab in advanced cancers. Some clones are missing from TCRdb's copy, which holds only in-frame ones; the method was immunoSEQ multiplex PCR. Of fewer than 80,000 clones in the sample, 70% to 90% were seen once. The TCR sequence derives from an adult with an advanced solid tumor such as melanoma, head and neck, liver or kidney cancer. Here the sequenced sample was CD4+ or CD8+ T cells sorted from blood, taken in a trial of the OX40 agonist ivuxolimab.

The CDR3 sequence: CASSQPPGQGAYEQYF. The CDR3 region has the DNA TGTGCCAGCAGCCAACCTCCCGGACAGGGGGCCTACGAGCAGTACTTC. The V gene is TRBV4-2, the J gene TRBJ2-7, with 10 positions matching TRBD1. CDR1 and CDR2 from the germline V gene are LGHNA and YNFKEQ. J lost 2 bases, V lost 2 bases, and 6 bases had no gene match. The CDR3 consists of 16 residues.